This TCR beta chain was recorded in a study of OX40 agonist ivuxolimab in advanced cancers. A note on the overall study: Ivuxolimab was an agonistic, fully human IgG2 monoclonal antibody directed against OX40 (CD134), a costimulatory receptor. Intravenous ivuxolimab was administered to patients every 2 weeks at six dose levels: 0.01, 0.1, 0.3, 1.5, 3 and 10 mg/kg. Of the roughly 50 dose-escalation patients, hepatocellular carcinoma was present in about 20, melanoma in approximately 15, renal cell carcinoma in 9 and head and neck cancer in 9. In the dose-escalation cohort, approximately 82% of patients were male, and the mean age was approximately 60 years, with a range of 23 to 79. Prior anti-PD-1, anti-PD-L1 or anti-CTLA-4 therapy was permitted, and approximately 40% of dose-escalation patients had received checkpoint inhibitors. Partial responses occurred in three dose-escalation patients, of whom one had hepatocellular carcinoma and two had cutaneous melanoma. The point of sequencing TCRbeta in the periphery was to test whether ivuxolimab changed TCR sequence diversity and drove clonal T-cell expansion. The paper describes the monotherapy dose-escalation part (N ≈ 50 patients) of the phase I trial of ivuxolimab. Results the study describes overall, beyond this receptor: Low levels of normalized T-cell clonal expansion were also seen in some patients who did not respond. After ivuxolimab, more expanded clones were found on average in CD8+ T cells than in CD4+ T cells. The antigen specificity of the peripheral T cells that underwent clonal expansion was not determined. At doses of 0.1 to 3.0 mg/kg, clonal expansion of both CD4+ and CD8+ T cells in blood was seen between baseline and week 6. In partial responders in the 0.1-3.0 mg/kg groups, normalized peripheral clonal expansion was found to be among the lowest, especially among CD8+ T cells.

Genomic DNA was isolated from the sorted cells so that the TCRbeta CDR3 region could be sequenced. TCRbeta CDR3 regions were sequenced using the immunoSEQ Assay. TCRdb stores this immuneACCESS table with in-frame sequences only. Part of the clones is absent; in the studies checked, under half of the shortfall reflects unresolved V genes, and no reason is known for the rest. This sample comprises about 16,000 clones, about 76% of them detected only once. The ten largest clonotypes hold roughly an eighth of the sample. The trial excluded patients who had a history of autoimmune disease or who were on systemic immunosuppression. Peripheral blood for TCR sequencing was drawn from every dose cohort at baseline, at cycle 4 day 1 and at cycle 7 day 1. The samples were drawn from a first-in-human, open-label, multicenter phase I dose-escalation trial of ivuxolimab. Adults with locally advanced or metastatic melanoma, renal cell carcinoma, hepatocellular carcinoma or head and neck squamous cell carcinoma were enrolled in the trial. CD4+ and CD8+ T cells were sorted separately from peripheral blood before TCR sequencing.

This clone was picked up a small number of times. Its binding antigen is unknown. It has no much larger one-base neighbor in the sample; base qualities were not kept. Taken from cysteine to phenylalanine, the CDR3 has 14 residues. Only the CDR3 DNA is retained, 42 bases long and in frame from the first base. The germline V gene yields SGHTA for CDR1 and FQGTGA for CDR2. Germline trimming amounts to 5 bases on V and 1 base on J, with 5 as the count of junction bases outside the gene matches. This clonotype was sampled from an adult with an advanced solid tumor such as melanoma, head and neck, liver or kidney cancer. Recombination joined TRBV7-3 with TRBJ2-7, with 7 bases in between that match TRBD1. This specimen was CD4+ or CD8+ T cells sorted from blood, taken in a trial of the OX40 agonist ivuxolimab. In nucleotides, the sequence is TGTGCCAGCAGCACTGACAGGGAATCCTACGAGCAGTACTTC. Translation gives CASSTDRESYEQYF.